Presented here are 17 T cell receptor beta chains from one specimen sequenced in a study of human T cells and chemical hapten exposure. The sample's time point: patch test 3, about 24 weeks after DPC sensitization. The treatment here: therapeutic diphenylcyclopropenone sensitization with weekly scalp DPC. TCRdb fed the RACE reads into MiXCR, producing one record per CDR3 protein. The sample has roughly 62,000 distinct CDR3 sequences, roughly 12% seen once. Sequencing used whole blood, obtained in connection with sensitization to the hapten diphenylcyclopropenone (DPC). The receptors here all came from a man aged 30 to 39 with alopecia areata. Some clones in this sample may be carry-over from other donors' samples.

V and J are TRBV28 and TRBJ2-7; D remains unclear. Germline V CDR1 and CDR2: MDHEN, SYDVKM. CDR3 length: 12 amino acids. Trimming stripped 5 bases from V and 2 bases from J, with 7 bases between. The CDR3 reads CASSLTTYEQYF. CDR3 nucleotide sequence: TGTGCCAGCAGTCTCACCACCTACGAGCAGTACTTC.

Many counts were recorded for this clonotype. The J gene is TRBJ2-7, the V gene TRBV18; no reliable D call. CDR3 length: 13 residues. With 6 bases removed from V and 3 bases from J, the gap between germline ends came to 12 bases. Germline V gives CDR1 KGHSH, CDR2 LQKENI. The CDR3 here is CASSPTSGYEQYF. CDR3 DNA: TGTGCCAGCTCTCCTACGTCCGGCTACGAGCAGTACTTC.

The V call is TRBV3-1, the J call TRBJ1-1; no reliable D call. Germline CDR1 reads LGHDT; CDR2 reads YNNKEL (reference sequence). Trimming took off 4 bases at V and 5 bases at J, with 17 bases between the two ends. The CDR3 loop spans 15 amino acids. The DNA of the CDR3 is TGTGCCAGCAGCCCCGAGGCCAGGTCGAGGACTGAAGCTTTCTTT. Protein: CASSPEARSRTEAFF.

The chain has TRBV5-1 and TRBJ2-1; TRBD1 aligns across 7 bases. Germline loops: CDR1 SGHRS, CDR2 YFSETQ. Trimming at V came to 4 bases and at J to 4 bases, leaving 8 bases not matched to a gene. The length of the CDR3 is 15 residues. This CDR3 is CASSITGTDYNEQFF. The CDR3 bases are TGCGCCAGCAGCATTACCGGGACAGATTACAATGAGCAGTTCTTC.

This clonotype was seen ten or more times. CDR3 amino acids: CASSLALPGQDTQYF. Written as DNA, the CDR3 is TGTGCCAGCAGCTTAGCGCTTCCGGGCCAAGATACGCAGTATTTT. J is TRBJ2-3 and V is TRBV7-9; D unresolved. Germline V lookup: CDR1 SEHNR, CDR2 FQNEAQ (reference sequence). The V gene lost 0 bases and the J gene lost 5 bases, with 12 bases spanning the gap. The CDR3 covers 15 residues.

There are many counts of this clonotype. The chain uses TRBV7-9 and TRBJ1-2; D possibly corresponds to TRBD1 (5 bases). The germline gives CDR1 SEHNR, CDR2 FQNEAQ (reference sequence). Trimming took off 3 bases at V and 5 bases at J, with 10 bases between the two ends. This CDR3 comprises 13 residues. The CDR3 is CASSLTEIYGYTF. Here the CDR3 DNA reads TGTGCCAGCAGCTTGACAGAGATTTATGGCTACACCTTC.

This clonotype was seen a few times. DNA for the CDR3: TGTGCCTCTCAAAAGGCAGGGAAGCTAATTTCTGGGGCCAACGTCCTGACTTTC. Its translation: CASQKAGKLISGANVLTF. The rearrangement links TRBV18 to TRBJ2-6; D may be TRBD1 (5 bases). Germline values: CDR1 KGHSH, CDR2 LQKENI. V was clipped by 11 bases and J by 1 base, with 24 bases between them. The CDR3 contains 18 residues.

This clonotype was seen many times. V and J are TRBV19 and TRBJ1-5, with 7 bases identical to TRBD1. The J segment lost 2 bases and the V segment lost 5 bases, leaving 6 bases of the junction unmatched. From germline, CDR1 is LNHDA and CDR2 SQIVND (reference sequence). There are 15 residues in the CDR3. In nucleotides, the CDR3 is TGTGCCAGTAGTCCCGACAGGGAGGGCAATCAGCCCCAGCATTTT. Translated, it gives CASSPDREGNQPQHF.

V usage is TRBV7-2 and J usage is TRBJ2-3, with TRBD2 identical over 9 bases. J lost 2 bases, V lost 4 bases, and 7 bases had no gene match. The germline gives CDR1 SGHTA, CDR2 FQGNSA. This CDR3 comprises 16 residues. The CDR3 loop reads CASSYSGGSSTDTQYF. CDR3 nucleotides: TGTGCCAGCAGCTATAGCGGGGGCTCCTCCACAGATACGCAGTATTTT. The variable domain in full, completed from reference TRBV7-2 and TRBJ2-3, reads GAGVSQSPSNKVTEKGKDVELRCDPISGHTALYWYRQSLGQGLEFLIYFQGNSAPDKSGLPSDRFSAERTGGSVSTLTIQRTQQEDSAVYLCASSYSGGSSTDTQYFGPGTRLTVL.

The table lists this clonotype with many counts. The chain employs TRBV3-1 and TRBJ2-5; tentative D call: TRBD2 (6 bases). Between the trimmed V and J ends, which lost 4 bases and 3 bases, there was a span of 12 bases. Germline-derived CDR1 and CDR2 are LGHDT and YNNKEL (reference sequence). The length of the CDR3 is 14 residues. The CDR3 nucleotides are TGTGCCAGCAGCCGGAGGACTATCGAAGAGACCCAGTACTTC. Translated, it gives CASSRRTIEETQYF.

V gene TRBV28 combines with J gene TRBJ1-1, with 7 positions matching TRBD1. The CDR3 has 18 residues. The germline V gene has CDR1 MDHEN and CDR2 SYDVKM. J was trimmed by 1 base and V by 3 bases; bases with no gene match: 14. The CDR3 DNA reads TGTGCCAGCAGTTTCCCCGACAGGGTAGGACGGAAGAACACTGAAGCTTTCTTT. This gives the protein CASSFPDRVGRKNTEAFF.

The J gene is TRBJ1-3, the V gene TRBV10-3; TRBD1 might be the D (6 bases). The CDR3 runs 16 residues. Trimming cost V 3 bases and J 0 bases, with 12 bases left between them. CDR1 and CDR2 from the germline V gene are ENHRY and SYGVKD. The CDR3 DNA sequence: TGTGCCATCAGTGAAGTGGGACACACCTCTGGAAACACCATATATTTT. It yields the protein CAISEVGHTSGNTIYF.

This clonotype was recorded many times. The chain employs TRBV12-5 and TRBJ1-1; D is unclear. The CDR3 totals 13 residues. Germline V CDR1 and CDR2: LGHNT, FRNRAP. The ends were cut back, 1 base at V and 3 bases at J, with 6 bases in the middle. CDR3 amino acids: CASGLGLYTEAFF. For the CDR3, the DNA is TGTGCTAGTGGTTTGGGGCTTTACACTGAAGCTTTCTTT.

This clonotype showed up just a few times. This chain connects TRBV25-1 to TRBJ2-7; a possible D gene is TRBD1 (6 bases). Germline CDR1 is MGHDK and CDR2 is SYGVNS. The CDR3 is 17 residues long. Trimming pared 4 bases from V and 0 bases from J, leaving 19 bases between. CDR3 nucleotides: TGTGCCAGCAGTGGATTCGGAACGGACAGTTTCTCCTACGAGCAGTACTTC. Translated, it gives CASSGFGTDSFSYEQYF.

The sample holds many counts of this clonotype. The V call is TRBV6-5, the J call TRBJ2-7; D is uncertain. The CDR3 runs to 14 residues. Trimming took 3 bases from V and 2 from J, leaving 11 bases between them. Germline V lookup: CDR1 MNHEY, CDR2 SVGAGI. This CDR3 reads CASSYSIGPYEQYF. Written as DNA, the CDR3 is TGTGCCAGCAGTTATAGTATAGGCCCCTACGAGCAGTACTTC.

This clonotype was recorded at least ten times. Here the CDR3 reads CSVVPGMTNYGYTF. The DNA of the CDR3 is TGCAGCGTTGTCCCTGGCATGACGAACTATGGCTACACCTTC. The chain is built from TRBV29-1 and TRBJ1-2; D not certain. CDR3 length: 14 residues. Trimming took off 4 bases at V and 2 bases at J, with 14 bases between the two ends. Germline CDR1 and CDR2: SQVTM and ANQGSEA.

This clonotype was counted only a few times. V usage is TRBV3-1 and J usage is TRBJ1-4, with 9 bases matching TRBD1. The germline V gene encodes CDR1 LGHDT and CDR2 YNNKEL (reference sequence). J gave up 16 bases and V 1 base, and 7 bases lay outside the gene matches. The CDR3 sequence is 13 residues long. The CDR3 is CASSQGGGTGPFF. The CDR3 nucleotides are TGTGCCAGCAGCCAAGGCGGGGGGACAGGGCCGTTTTTT.